Each of the 20 T cell receptor beta chains below was sequenced from the same sample in a study of metastatic and nonmetastatic thyroid tumors. Every patient was untreated before thyroid surgery. TCRdb re-called the PCR reads via MiXCR. The data hold approximately 50,000 clones, with 20% to 25% observed a single time. The sequenced material came from blood. The receptors stem from a female donor with papillary thyroid cancer or a benign thyroid nodule (not recorded which). Some clones in this sample may be carry-over from other donors' samples.

A remark on this clone: A read error may explain this, as a much larger clone is one base away. This rearrangement joins TRBV12-3 or TRBV12-4 to TRBJ2-5; either TRBD1 or TRBD2 may supply D (5 bases each). Trimming shortened V by 2 bases and J by 5 bases, and 9 bases separated the two germline ends. The CDR3 is 13 residues long. For the CDR3, the DNA is TGTGCCAGCAGTTTATCAGGGAGTGAGACCCAGTACTTC. Protein sequence: CASSLSGSETQYF.

This clone was counted at least ten times. This chain joins TRBV6-1 and TRBJ2-7; TRBD2 matches 8 bases. V trimming: 8 bases; J trimming: 6 bases; junction bases outside the gene matches: 15. The CDR3 is 15 residues long. Germline V lookup: CDR1 MNHNS, CDR2 SASEGT. CDR3 loop: CASASASGSPVEQYF. CDR3 DNA: TGTGCCAGCGCCTCGGCTAGCGGGTCTCCTGTCGAGCAGTACTTC.

This clone was picked up a small number of times. The chain carries TRBV19 and TRBJ1-1; D gene ambiguous. The CDR3 contains 13 residues. Germline CDR1 is LNHDA and CDR2 is SQIVND (reference sequence). V dropped 8 bases and J dropped 5 bases, with 15 bases sitting between them. This chain's CDR3 is CASLLRPTTEAFF. DNA for the CDR3: TGTGCCAGTCTCCTCCGACCGACAACTGAAGCTTTCTTT.

This clone occurred a few times. The missing conserved phenylalanine or tryptophan at the end of this CDR3 makes a read error likely. V is TRBV28 and J is TRBJ1-1; D possibly corresponds to TRBD1 (6 bases). Deletions cut 6 bases from V and 0 bases from J, with 14 bases between. The CDR3 contains 15 residues. Germline V gene sequence: CDR1 MDHEN, CDR2 SYDVKM. CDR3 bases: TGTGCCAGCAGCGGGGGCGGCTCCATGAACACTGAAGCTTTCTCG. It is translated as CASSGGGSMNTEAFS.

This clone was seen ten or more times. In DNA, the CDR3 is TGCGCCAGCAGCCCCAATCCTAGCGGGCCCCCCGGCAATGAGCAGTTCTTC. Its protein product is CASSPNPSGPPGNEQFF. The chain recombines TRBV5-1 with TRBJ2-1; 8 bases fit TRBD2. Per germline, CDR1 SGHRS and CDR2 YFSETQ. This CDR3 has 17 residues. V was clipped by 4 bases and J by 6 bases; unmatched bases: 15. Using reference TRBV5-1 and TRBJ2-1 for the parts outside the CDR3, the full variable domain is KAGVTQTPRYLIKTRGQQVTLSCSPISGHRSVSWYQQTPGQGLQFLFEYFSETQRNKGNFPGRFSGRQFSNSRSEMNVSTLELGDSALYLCASSPNPSGPPGNEQFFGPGTRLTVL.

On this clone: No conserved phenylalanine or tryptophan ends this CDR3, so it is likely a read error. The V gene is TRBV20-1, the J gene TRBJ2-7; TRBD2 might be the D (6 bases). CDR1 is DFQATT, CDR2 SNEGSKA, per germline (reference sequence). The ends were cut back, 6 bases at V and 3 bases at J, with 18 bases in the middle. This CDR3 comprises 14 residues. CDR3 residues: CSAAPEGPFYEQYP. Written as DNA, the CDR3 is TGCAGTGCGGCACCGGAGGGCCCATTCTACGAGCAGTACCCC.

Comments on this clone: It may be a read error: a sequence one base away is much more abundant. V gene TRBV2 combines with J gene TRBJ1-2; TRBD1 matches 8 bases. The CDR3 length is 14 residues. J lost 8 bases, V lost 7 bases, and 12 bases had no gene match. Germline V lookup: CDR1 SNHLY, CDR2 FYNNEI. CDR3 DNA: TGTGCCAGCATTCGACAGGGGAGTAGAGGAGGCTACACCTTC. It codes for CASIRQGSRGGYTF.

This clone was detected ten times or more. This chain links TRBV6-1 with TRBJ2-7, with 13 bases lining up with TRBD2. V lost 6 bases and J lost 1; bases outside the gene matches: 6. CDR1 is MNHNS and CDR2 is SASEGT in the germline V gene. This CDR3 is 16 amino acids long. This chain's CDR3 is CASRGGTSGVSYEQYF. In DNA, the CDR3 is TGTGCCAGCAGGGGGGGGACTAGCGGGGTTTCCTACGAGCAGTACTTC.

This clone has ten or more counts. This rearrangement joins TRBV6-1 to TRBJ2-7; D gene uncertain. Germline V gives CDR1 MNHNS, CDR2 SASEGT. The CDR3 runs 11 residues. The ends were cut back, 10 bases at V and 3 bases at J, with 10 bases in the middle. The CDR3, as DNA: TGTGCCACCGAGAAGGACTACGAGCAGTACTTC. Protein sequence: CATEKDYEQYF.

Within the sample, this clone is medium-sized. The chain couples TRBV4-1 to TRBJ2-7, with TRBD1 matching over 9 bases. This CDR3 is built from 17 residues. Trimming took 1 base from V and 5 from J; bases not matched to a gene: 12. Per germline, CDR1 MGHRA and CDR2 YSYEKL. The CDR3 DNA sequence: TGCGCCAGCAGCCAAGTAAAGGGGACAGGGAATTACGACGAGCAGTACTTC. Translated, it gives CASSQVKGTGNYDEQYF.

This clone was recorded many times. This chain connects TRBV6-1 to TRBJ2-7, with D possibly matching TRBD1 (5 bases). Trimming removed 6 bases at V and 3 bases at J, with 18 bases between. Germline CDR1 and CDR2: MNHNS and SASEGT. This CDR3 region has 15 residues. CDR3 in amino acids: CASSHDRKLHYEQYF. Written as DNA, the CDR3 is TGTGCCAGCAGCCACGACAGAAAACTGCACTACGAGCAGTACTTC.

This clone was recorded many times. The gene calls are TRBV7-9 and TRBJ2-5; TRBD2 matches at 12 bases. The CDR3 extends over 16 amino acids. Germline values: CDR1 SEHNR, CDR2 FQNEAQ (reference sequence). Losses at the gene ends were 4 bases for V and 1 base for J; bases not matched to a gene: 4. CDR3 sequence: CASSYGLAGSQETQYF. DNA for the CDR3: TGTGCCAGCAGCTACGGACTAGCGGGAAGCCAAGAGACCCAGTACTTC.

This clone was recorded a few times. A read error is possible here, since a much larger clone lies one base away. V and J are TRBV7-9 and TRBJ1-5, with a weak D call TRBD1 (5 bases). CDR3 length: 14 amino acids. V was shortened by 4 bases and J by 3 bases, with 10 bases between the two germline ends. Germline V lookup: CDR1 SEHNR, CDR2 FQNEAQ (reference sequence). For the CDR3, the DNA is TGTGCCAGCAGCTCGGGGGATAACAATCAGCCCCAGCATTTT. This gives the protein CASSSGDNNQPQHF.

There are many counts of this clone. The chain recombines TRBV20-1 with TRBJ1-5; D is unresolved. This CDR3 contains 14 residues. The V end was cut by 0 bases, the J end by 7 bases, with 13 bases between. The germline V gene encodes CDR1 DFQATT and CDR2 SNEGSKA (reference sequence). The CDR3 DNA follows: TGCAGTGCTAGAGATTTGAGCGGGAGGCAGCCCCAGCATTTT. It yields the protein CSARDLSGRQPQHF.

At least ten counts were recorded for this clone. This could be a read error, since a much larger clone is one nucleotide away. The chain carries TRBV18 and TRBJ2-3; D possibly corresponds to TRBD1 (6 bases). This CDR3 spans 15 amino acids. Germline-derived CDR1 and CDR2 are KGHSH and LQKENI. The CDR3 DNA follows: TGTGCCAGCTCCTCGGGGACATTACGAACAGATACGCAGTGTTTT. It yields the protein CASSSGTLRTDTQCF.

This clone has a count of ten or more. V and J are TRBV30 and TRBJ1-6; maybe TRBD1 (5 bases). In germline, CDR1 is GTSNPN, CDR2 SVGIG (reference sequence). V was cut by 3 bases and J by 7 bases, with 10 bases left in between. The CDR3 spans 13 residues. The CDR3 sequence is CAWRSGQNSPLHF. The CDR3 nucleotides are TGTGCCTGGAGGTCGGGGCAGAATTCACCCCTCCACTTT.

This clone has at least ten counts. Distinct nucleotide sequences in the sample also encode this CDR3. The chain uses TRBV27 and TRBJ2-1, with D uncertain. The CDR3 has 12 amino acids. V was cut by 7 bases and J by 10 bases, with 14 bases left in between. CDR1 and CDR2 (germline): MNHEY, SMNVEV (reference sequence). The DNA for the CDR3 is TGTGCCAGCACATCACTGGCTGGCGAGCAGTTCTTC. As protein: CASTSLAGEQFF.

For the CDR3, the DNA is TGTGCCAGCAGTTATGGGCCGATGGGCTACACCTTC. Amino acid sequence: CASSYGPMGYTF. This chain links TRBV6-2 or TRBV6-3 with TRBJ1-2; D is uncertain. This CDR3 spans 12 amino acids. V gave up 3 bases and J gave up 8 bases, with 10 bases separating them. Germline V gene data show CDR1 as MNHEY and CDR2 as SVGEGT.

This clone was picked up many times. This sequence joins TRBV30 and TRBJ1-4; 7 nucleotides align to TRBD1. Trimming took 3 bases from V and 7 from J; bases not matched to a gene: 2. There are 12 residues in the CDR3. In germline, CDR1 is GTSNPN, CDR2 SVGIG (reference sequence). The CDR3 DNA follows: TGTGCCTGGAGCCGGACAGGTGAAAAACTGTTTTTT. The encoded protein is CAWSRTGEKLFF.

This clone was observed at least ten times. This chain uses TRBV27 with TRBJ2-3; 11 bases map to TRBD1. The CDR3 totals 20 residues. Germline values: CDR1 MNHEY, CDR2 SMNVEV (reference sequence). Losses at the gene ends were 3 bases for V and 1 base for J; bases not matched to a gene: 15. The CDR3: CASSLESWDRGAIGTDTQYF. CDR3 nucleotides: TGTGCCAGCAGTTTGGAATCATGGGACAGGGGGGCGATTGGCACAGATACGCAGTATTTT.